Following are 17 T cell receptor beta chains from one sample sequenced in a study of identical twins. One entry per CDR3 protein results from TCRdb running MiXCR on the 5' RACE reads. In the table there are fewer than 350,000 distinct CDR3 sequences, more than 6.5% of which are singletons. These data were also reused for a study on yellow fever vaccine responses in identical twins.

The specimen sequenced was memory (CD45RO+) T cells sorted from blood. The receptors were gathered from a woman aged 18 to 35 in good health.

Only a few counts were recorded for this clonotype. The CDR3 sequence: CASSENPTNEKLFF. DNA of the CDR3: TGTGCCAGCAGTGAAAACCCAACTAATGAAAAACTGTTTTTT. The chain combines TRBV2 with TRBJ1-4; D is undetermined. Trimming shortened V by 2 bases and J by 0 bases, and 4 bases separated the two germline ends. The germline CDR1 and CDR2 sequences are SNHLY and FYNNEI. The length of the CDR3 is 14 residues.

This clonotype was counted between two and nine times. This rearrangement joins TRBV12-5 to TRBJ2-5, with 9 positions matching TRBD1. This CDR3 comprises 12 residues. The V segment lost 6 bases and the J segment 5 bases; nucleotides outside the gene matches: 1. Germline CDR1 and CDR2: LGHNT and FRNRAP. CDR3 sequence: CASGTGGETQYF. As DNA, the CDR3 is TGTGCTAGTGGGACAGGGGGTGAGACCCAGTACTTC.

V usage is TRBV21-1 and J usage is TRBJ2-7; TRBD1, as called in the table, went unchecked against the DNA. TRBV21-1 is a known pseudogene. The CDR3 contains 13 residues. DNA for the CDR3: TGTGCCAGCAGCAATGACCCTGTAGACGAGCAGTACTTC. Its translation: CASSNDPVDEQYF.

This clonotype was seen repeatedly, ten times or more. This rearrangement joins TRBV3-1 to TRBJ1-2; D unclear. CDR1 LGHDT and CDR2 YNNKEL come from the germline V gene (reference sequence). The CDR3 is made up of 12 amino acids. The V end lost 2 bases, the J end lost 2 bases, and 3 bases lay between the germline ends. CDR3 residues: CASSQQNYGYTF. The CDR3 DNA reads as TGTGCCAGCAGCCAACAGAACTATGGCTACACCTTC.

The chain uses TRBV18 and TRBJ2-5, with 12 positions matching TRBD2. The V gene end was trimmed by 2 bases and the J gene end by 5 bases; junction bases not matched to a gene: 6. CDR1 is KGHSH and CDR2 is LQKENI in the germline V gene. There are 16 residues in the CDR3. The CDR3 coding sequence is TGTGCCAGCTCACCAACGACTAGCGGGAGTTGGGAGACCCAGTACTTC. It is translated as CASSPTTSGSWETQYF. The full variable domain, in which reference TRBV18 and TRBJ2-5 provide the parts outside the CDR3, is NAGVMQNPRHLVRRRGQEARLRCSPMKGHSHVYWYRQLPEEGLKFMVYLQKENIIDESGMPKERFSAEFPKEGPSILRIQQVVRGDSAAYFCASSPTTSGSWETQYFGPGTRLLVL.

This clonotype was seen only a few times. V and J are TRBV7-2 and TRBJ1-6; unclear D gene. The germline CDR1 and CDR2 sequences are SGHTA and FQGNSA. Trimming pared 1 base from V and 10 bases from J, leaving 8 bases between. The CDR3 is 13 residues long. The CDR3 spells CASSLGAASPLHF. The CDR3 nucleotides read TGTGCCAGCAGCTTAGGTGCTGCATCACCCCTCCACTTT. Full variable domain (missing parts from reference TRBV7-2 and TRBJ1-6): GAGVSQSPSNKVTEKGKDVELRCDPISGHTALYWYRQSLGQGLEFLIYFQGNSAPDKSGLPSDRFSAERTGGSVSTLTIQRTQQEDSAVYLCASSLGAASPLHFGNGTRLTVT.

Only a few counts were recorded for this clonotype. The CDR3 loop reads CASSEAGQGTGELFF. The DNA for the CDR3 is TGTGCCAGCAGTGAGGCCGGACAGGGCACCGGGGAGCTGTTTTTT. V usage is TRBV6-1 and J usage is TRBJ2-2, with 8 nucleotides matching TRBD1. This CDR3 has 15 amino acids. The germline CDR1 and CDR2 sequences are MNHNS and SASEGT. J lost 4 bases, V lost 3 bases, and 4 bases had no gene match.

This clonotype was detected only a few times. This sequence joins TRBV3-1 and TRBJ2-5, with TRBD2 as a possible D gene (6 bases). Germline CDR1 is LGHDT and CDR2 is YNNKEL (reference sequence). The V end lost 4 bases, the J end lost 1 base, and 13 bases lay between the germline ends. The CDR3 loop spans 15 amino acids. As DNA, the CDR3 is TGTGCCAGCAGCCGGTTTAGCGGAGGCCAAGAGACCCAGTACTTC. Translation gives CASSRFSGGQETQYF.

There are a few counts of this clonotype. The gene calls are TRBV2 and TRBJ2-1, with D perhaps matching TRBD1 (6 bases). This CDR3 region has 15 residues. V shed 1 base and J shed 10 bases, with 17 bases lying between them. CDR1 is SNHLY and CDR2 is FYNNEI in the germline V gene. CDR3 DNA: TGTGCCAGCAGTGAAGGGGGACATCGGATCGACGAGCAGTTCTTC. Encoded protein: CASSEGGHRIDEQFF.

This chain uses TRBV7-6 with TRBJ2-5; 9 bases map to TRBD2. Trimming took 2 bases from V and 4 from J; bases not matched to a gene: 11. In germline, CDR1 is SGHVS, CDR2 FNYEAQ. CDR3 length: 17 amino acids. In nucleotides, the CDR3 is TGTGCCAGCAGCTTACATGGCGGGGGGGCTCCCTTAGAGACCCAGTACTTC. It codes for CASSLHGGGAPLETQYF.

The chain recombines TRBV14 with TRBJ2-1; TRBD2 matches 15 bases. Germline trimming cut 3 bases from V and 6 bases from J; bases unmatched to any gene: 3. CDR1 SGHDN and CDR2 FVKESK come from the germline V gene. This CDR3 is 16 amino acids long. The CDR3 DNA sequence: TGTGCCAGCAGCCAGAGGGGACTAGCGGGAGGCAATGAGCAGTTCTTC. Amino acids: CASSQRGLAGGNEQFF. The variable domain in full, completed from reference TRBV14 and TRBJ2-1, reads EAGVTQFPSHSVIEKGQTVTLRCDPISGHDNLYWYRRVMGKEIKFLLHFVKESKQDESGMPNNRFLAERTGGTYSTLKVQPAELEDSGVYFCASSQRGLAGGNEQFFGPGTRLTVL.

This clonotype was observed a few times. The V gene is TRBV28, the J gene TRBJ2-3, with D possibly called TRBD1 or TRBD2 (5 bases each). Trimming left V 2 bases short and J 5 bases short, with 14 bases between. Germline loops: CDR1 MDHEN, CDR2 SYDVKM. The CDR3 sequence is 15 residues long. The DNA of the CDR3 is TGTGCCAGCAGTTTACCGACTCGGGGCCTAGATACGCAGTATTTT. Protein sequence: CASSLPTRGLDTQYF.

This clonotype was detected many times. Here the CDR3 DNA reads TGTGCCACCAGTGATTCTAGCGGGACTTACTCTGAGCAGTTCTTC. The encoded protein is CATSDSSGTYSEQFF. The chain uses TRBV24-1 and TRBJ2-1, with 9 bases lining up with TRBD2. CDR1 KGHDR and CDR2 SFDVKD come from the germline V gene. The CDR3 contains 15 residues. Germline trimming cut 2 bases from V and 9 bases from J; bases unmatched to any gene: 7.

This clonotype was seen at least ten times. V usage is TRBV28 and J usage is TRBJ2-1; D might be TRBD1 (5 bases). V lost 7 bases to trimming and J lost 3 bases, with 10 bases between them. This CDR3 region has 13 residues. Germline loops: CDR1 MDHEN, CDR2 SYDVKM. CDR3 sequence: CASTGRIYNEQFF. The CDR3 coding sequence is TGTGCCAGCACAGGGCGGATCTACAATGAGCAGTTCTTC.

The chain is built from TRBV5-4 and TRBJ1-1; no reliable D call. Germline assignment: CDR1 SGHNT and CDR2 YYREEE (reference sequence). Trimming shortened V by 0 bases and J by 10 bases, and 13 bases separated the two germline ends. CDR3 length equals 13 residues. The CDR3 DNA follows: TGTGCCAGCAGCTTGGTGGCGGGTCTGGGAGCTTTCTTT. Protein: CASSLVAGLGAFF.

This clonotype was detected only a few times. This sequence joins TRBV6-1 and TRBJ2-7; 9 nucleotides match TRBD1. The ends lost 7 bases at V and 5 bases at J; junction bases unmatched: 12. Germline-derived CDR1 and CDR2 are MNHNS and SASEGT. The CDR3 extends over 15 amino acids. Here the CDR3 DNA reads TGTGCCAGCATCCAGACAGGGGGGTTAGCCCACGAGCAGTACTTC. Translated: CASIQTGGLAHEQYF.

The CDR3 DNA sequence: TGCAGTGCTAGTCCACCGCCGAACATTCAGTACTTC. Protein product: CSASPPPNIQYF. This rearrangement joins TRBV20-1 to TRBJ2-4; D uncertain. Trimming pared 3 bases from V and 7 bases from J, leaving 10 bases between. The germline V gene has CDR1 DFQATT and CDR2 SNEGSKA (reference sequence). The CDR3 extends over 12 amino acids.